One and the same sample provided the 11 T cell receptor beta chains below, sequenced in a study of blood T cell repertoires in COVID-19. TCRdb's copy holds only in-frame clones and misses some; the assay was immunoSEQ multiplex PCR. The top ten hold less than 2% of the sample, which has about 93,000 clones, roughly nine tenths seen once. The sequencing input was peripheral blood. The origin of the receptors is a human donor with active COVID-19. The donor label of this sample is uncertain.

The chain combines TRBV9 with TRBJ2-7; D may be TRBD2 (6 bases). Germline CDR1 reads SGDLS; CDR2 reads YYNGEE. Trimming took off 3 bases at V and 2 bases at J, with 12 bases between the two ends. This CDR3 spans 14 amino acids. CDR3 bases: TGTGCCAGCAGCGGTGAAGCGGGTGCCTACGAGCAGTACTTC. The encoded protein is CASSGEAGAYEQYF. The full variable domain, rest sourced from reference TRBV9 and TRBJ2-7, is DSGVTQTPKHLITATGQRVTLRCSPRSGDLSVYWYQQSLDQGLQFLIQYYNGEERAKGNILERFSAQQFPDLHSELNLSSLELGDSALYFCASSGEAGAYEQYFGPGTRLTVT.

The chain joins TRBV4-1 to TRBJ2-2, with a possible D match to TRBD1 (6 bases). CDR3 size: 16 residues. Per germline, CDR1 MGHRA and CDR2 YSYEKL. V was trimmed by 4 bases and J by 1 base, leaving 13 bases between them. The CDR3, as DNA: TGCGCCAGCAGCCTAACCGGGACACTGAACACCGGGGAGCTGTTTTTT. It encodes CASSLTGTLNTGELFF.

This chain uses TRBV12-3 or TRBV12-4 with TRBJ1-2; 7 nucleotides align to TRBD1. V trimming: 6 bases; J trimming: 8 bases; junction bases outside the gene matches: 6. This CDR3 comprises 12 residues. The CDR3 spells CASRQTGKGYTF. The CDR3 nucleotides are TGTGCCAGCAGGCAGACAGGGAAAGGCTACACCTTC.

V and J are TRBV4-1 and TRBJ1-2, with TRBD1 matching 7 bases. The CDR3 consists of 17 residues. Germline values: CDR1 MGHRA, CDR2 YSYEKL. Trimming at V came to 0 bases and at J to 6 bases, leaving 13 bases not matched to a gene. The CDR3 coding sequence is TGCGCCAGCAGCCAAGATAGTGGGCGAGGGGGCAGTAATGGCTACACCTTC. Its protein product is CASSQDSGRGGSNGYTF.

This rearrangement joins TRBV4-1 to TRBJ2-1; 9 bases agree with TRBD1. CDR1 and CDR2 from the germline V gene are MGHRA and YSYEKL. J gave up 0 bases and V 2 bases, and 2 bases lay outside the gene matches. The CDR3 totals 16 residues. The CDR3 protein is CASSQWGQGSYNEQFF. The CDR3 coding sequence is TGCGCCAGCAGCCAATGGGGACAGGGCTCCTACAATGAGCAGTTCTTC.

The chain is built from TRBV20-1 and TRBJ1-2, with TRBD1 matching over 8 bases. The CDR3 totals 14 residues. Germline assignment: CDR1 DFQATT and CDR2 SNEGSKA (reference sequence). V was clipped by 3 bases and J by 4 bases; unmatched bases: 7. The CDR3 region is CSASRGQEPYGYTF. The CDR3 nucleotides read TGCAGTGCTAGTCGGGGACAGGAGCCCTATGGCTACACCTTC.

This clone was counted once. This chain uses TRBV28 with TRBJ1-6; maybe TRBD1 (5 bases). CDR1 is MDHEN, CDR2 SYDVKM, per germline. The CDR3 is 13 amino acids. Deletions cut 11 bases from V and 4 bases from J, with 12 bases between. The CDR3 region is CAGSGIYNSPLHF. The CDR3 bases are TGTGCCGGGTCAGGGATTTATAATTCACCCCTCCACTTT.

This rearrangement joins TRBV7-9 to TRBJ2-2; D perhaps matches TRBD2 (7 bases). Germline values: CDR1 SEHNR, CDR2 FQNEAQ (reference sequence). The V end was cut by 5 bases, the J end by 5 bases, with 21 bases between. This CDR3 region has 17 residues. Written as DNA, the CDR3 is TGTGCCAGCAGCATCTGGGCGGGGGCCCGGGGAACCGGGGAGCTGTTTTTT. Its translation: CASSIWAGARGTGELFF.

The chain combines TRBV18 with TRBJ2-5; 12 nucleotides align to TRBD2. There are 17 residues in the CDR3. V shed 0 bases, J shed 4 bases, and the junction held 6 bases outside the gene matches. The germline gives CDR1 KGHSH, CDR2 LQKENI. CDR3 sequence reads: CASSPPASGGASETQYF. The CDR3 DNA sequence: TGTGCCAGCTCACCACCGGCTAGCGGGGGGGCCTCAGAGACCCAGTACTTC.

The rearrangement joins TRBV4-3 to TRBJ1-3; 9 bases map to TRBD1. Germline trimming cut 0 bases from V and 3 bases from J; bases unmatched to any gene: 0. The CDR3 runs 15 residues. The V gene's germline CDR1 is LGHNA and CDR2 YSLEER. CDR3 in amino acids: CASSQEGQGGNTIYF. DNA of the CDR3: TGCGCCAGCAGCCAAGAGGGACAGGGTGGAAACACCATATATTTT.

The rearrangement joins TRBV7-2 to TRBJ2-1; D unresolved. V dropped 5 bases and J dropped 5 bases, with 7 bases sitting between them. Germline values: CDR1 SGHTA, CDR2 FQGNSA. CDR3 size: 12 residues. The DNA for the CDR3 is TGTGCCAGCAGCGTTTATAACAATGAGCAGTTCTTC. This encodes CASSVYNNEQFF.